Detailed here is one TCR beta chain. Its matching antigen is unknown. Trimming removed 1 base from V and 0 bases from J, with 8 bases in between. The CDR3 is 14 residues long. Germline V lookup: CDR1 SGHRS, CDR2 YFSETQ. The repertoire was sequenced with immunoSEQ multiplex PCR; TCRdb's copy has only in-frame clones and lacks some. The sample lists approximately 60,000 clones; around 87% were seen once. The entry originates in a study of a mutant IDH1 vaccine in newly diagnosed glioma. The time point is: week 23, last vaccination. Doses of 300 ug of mutant IDH1 20-mer peptide were given with topical imiquimod.

The rearrangement uses TRBV5-1 and TRBJ2-7, with no clear D. The origin of this receptor is a man aged 40-49 years with glioma. This sample comprised PBMCs, obtained from a glioma patient whose treatment included an IDH1 peptide vaccine. The CDR3 DNA reads TGCGCCAGCAGCTTGAATACAGACTCCTACGAGCAGTACTTC. This gives the protein CASSLNTDSYEQYF. The whole variable domain, filled in from reference TRBV5-1 and TRBJ2-7, reads KAGVTQTPRYLIKTRGQQVTLSCSPISGHRSVSWYQQTPGQGLQFLFEYFSETQRNKGNFPGRFSGRQFSNSRSEMNVSTLELGDSALYLCASSLNTDSYEQYFGPGTRLTVT.